This entry features one TCR beta chain sequence. The antigen this receptor binds is unknown. One base away there is no much larger clone; base qualities are not given. Another Seattle source contributed samples from volunteer blood donors who had recovered from COVID-19. Whole blood was collected in K2EDTA tubes by collaborating institutions according to the institutions' own protocols. Collaborator samples were shipped for TCRbeta analysis as frozen whole blood, isolated PBMCs, or DNA extracted from either sample type. The CDR3 runs 15 amino acids, cysteine and phenylalanine included. Just the 45-base CDR3 DNA is kept, in frame starting at base 1. Per the germline V gene, SGHTA is the CDR1 and FQGNSA is the CDR2. V drops 5 bases and J drops 4 bases, leaving 14 bases in between. The immunoSEQ Assay, a bias-controlled multiplex PCR, was used to amplify TCRbeta CDR3 regions from genomic DNA. The study's processing was this. The number of nucleated cells in each sample was estimated from the amplification of reference gene primers within the assay. To quantify the absolute abundance of each unique TCRbeta CDR3 rearrangement, sequence reads were collapsed and filtered. For each sample, productive Simpson clonality was calculated as the square root of Simpson's diversity index across productive rearrangements. In TCRdb, the immuneACCESS table is reduced to in-frame sequences with V and J assigned. These tables do not hold every clone; where another copy was compared, an unresolved V gene accounts for under half, and the others remain unexplained. V and J calls and clone size are as listed in that table; D and trimming were resolved from the DNA. The sample table holds roughly 300,000 clones, of which 83% were seen once. The top ten constitute approximately 9% of the sample.

These data originate in a study of blood T cell repertoires in COVID-19 (dated by TCRdb to 2020 to 2022). Regarding the study in general: Collaborator samples came from the United States, Italy and Spain and covered acute and convalescent phases of COVID-19. The repertoires were made available in a free public database intended to serve as a resource for research on the immune response to SARS-CoV-2. Nearly every sample came with metadata listing a de-identified subject ID, COVID-19 status, age in years and sex. The material from the prospective study consisted of cDNA or gDNA derived from T cells, B-cell-depleted T cells, or PBMCs. The samples were drawn from two sources: the first 160 participants of the ongoing ImmuneRACE study, and 1,000 to 1,500 subjects contributed by 6 global collaborators. Deeply sampled blood TCRbeta repertoires from subjects exposed to, actively infected with, or recovered from COVID-19 were included in the dataset. Where available, HLA class I and class II types were obtained from metadata supplied by the sample provider rather than from assay-based typing.

General conclusions and limits of the study: How much clinical and demographic metadata was included differed by source and by participant, and the metadata was provided uncurated.

The receptor comes from a woman between 50 and 59 years old who had recovered from COVID-19. Sequencing input: peripheral blood. The V and J genes are TRBV7-2 and TRBJ2-2; the best D guess is TRBD1, with 6 bases matching. The CDR3 amino acid sequence is: CASSADRPGTGELFF. The DNA sequence is given as TGTGCCAGCAGCGCGGACAGACCTGGCACCGGGGAGCTGTTTTTT.